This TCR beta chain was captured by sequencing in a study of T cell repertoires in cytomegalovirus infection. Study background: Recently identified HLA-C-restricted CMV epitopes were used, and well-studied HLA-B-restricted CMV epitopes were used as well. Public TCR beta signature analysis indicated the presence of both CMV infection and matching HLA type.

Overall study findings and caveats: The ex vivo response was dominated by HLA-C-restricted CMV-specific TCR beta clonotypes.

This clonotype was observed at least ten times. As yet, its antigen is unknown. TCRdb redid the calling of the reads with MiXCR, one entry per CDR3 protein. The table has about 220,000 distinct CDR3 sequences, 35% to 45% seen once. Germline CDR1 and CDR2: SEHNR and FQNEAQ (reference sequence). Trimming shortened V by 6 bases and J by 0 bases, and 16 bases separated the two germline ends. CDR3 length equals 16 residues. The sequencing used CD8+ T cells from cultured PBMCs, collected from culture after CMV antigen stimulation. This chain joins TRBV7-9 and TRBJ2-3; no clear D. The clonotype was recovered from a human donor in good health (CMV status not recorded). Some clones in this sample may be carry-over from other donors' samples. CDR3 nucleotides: TGTGCCAGCAGTCTTCCCTCCCGTCCTAGCACAGATACGCAGTATTTT. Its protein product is CASSLPSRPSTDTQYF.